Below are 9 T cell receptor beta chains sequenced from a single sample in a study of cytomegalovirus exposure and HLA in healthy donors. The PCR contained 60 Vbeta and 13 Jbeta primers. Repertoires were generated with immunoSEQ multiplex PCR, while TCRdb's copy carries only in-frame clones and drops some. The sample records under 250,000 clones, about 88% being singletons. The sample taken for sequencing was PBMCs. The receptor source for this set is a girl between 2 and 10 years old in good health and CMV-seronegative.

J is TRBJ2-7 and V is TRBV27; D perhaps matches TRBD1 (6 bases). The CDR3 covers 13 residues. Germline assignment: CDR1 MNHEY and CDR2 SMNVEV (reference sequence). Trimming removed 10 bases at V and 3 bases at J, with 16 bases between. The CDR3 nucleotides are TGTGCCACCCTTGGCAGGGGAAGCTACGAGCAGTACTTC. It specifies CATLGRGSYEQYF.

CDR3 sequence: CASSVGLSFNEQFF. In DNA, the CDR3 is TGTGCCAGCAGCGTGGGGCTTTCTTTCAATGAGCAGTTCTTC. The chain combines TRBV9 with TRBJ2-1, with D possibly matching TRBD1 (5 bases). This CDR3 has 14 amino acids. Germline CDR1 and CDR2: SGDLS and YYNGEE. Trimming took 2 bases from V and 6 from J, leaving 12 bases between them.

This chain links TRBV29-1 with TRBJ2-3; 7 bases fit TRBD2. This CDR3 region has 14 residues. Germline CDR1 SQVTM, CDR2 ANQGSEA. V was pared by 4 bases and J by 5 bases, with 9 bases of the junction left unmatched. The CDR3 DNA is TGCAGCGTTGTATCGCGGGAGTTCATAGATACGCAGTATTTT. Its translation: CSVVSREFIDTQYF.

The chain combines TRBV5-1 with TRBJ1-2; D gene uncertain. Germline V lookup: CDR1 SGHRS, CDR2 YFSETQ. Trimming removed 0 bases from V and 7 bases from J, with 13 bases in between. The CDR3 loop spans 14 amino acids. The CDR3 sequence is CASSLDFGPGGYTF. CDR3 coding DNA: TGCGCCAGCAGCTTGGACTTCGGTCCAGGTGGCTACACCTTC.

The V and J genes are TRBV25-1 and TRBJ1-4; TRBD1 might be the D (5 bases). CDR3 length: 14 residues. The germline V gene has CDR1 MGHDK and CDR2 SYGVNS. V was cut by 4 bases and J by 8 bases, with 14 bases left in between. The CDR3 DNA reads as TGTGCCAGCAGTGCTTGGGGGGGAAACGAAAAACTGTTTTTT. This translates into CASSAWGGNEKLFF.

The sample holds a few counts of this clone. The rearrangement links TRBV27 to TRBJ1-5, with TRBD1 matching 7 bases. This CDR3 has 13 amino acids. CDR1 MNHEY and CDR2 SMNVEV come from the germline V gene (reference sequence). The V segment lost 5 bases and the J segment 6 bases; nucleotides outside the gene matches: 4. The DNA of the CDR3 is TGTGCCAGCAGTCTCAGGGGGGCTCAGCCCCAGCATTTT. Encoded protein: CASSLRGAQPQHF.

On this clone: The same CDR3 is also encoded by other DNA sequences in this sample. The chain carries TRBV4-1 and TRBJ2-2; 8 nucleotides agree with TRBD1. Trimming cost V 1 base and J 4 bases; bases outside gene matches: 2. This CDR3 comprises 15 residues. Per germline, CDR1 MGHRA and CDR2 YSYEKL. This chain's CDR3 is CASSQGTGGTGELFF. In nucleotides, the CDR3 is TGCGCCAGCAGCCAAGGTACAGGGGGCACCGGGGAGCTGTTTTTT.

The J gene is TRBJ2-7, the V gene TRBV7-9; D perhaps matches TRBD2 (5 bases). Germline assignment: CDR1 SEHNR and CDR2 FQNEAQ (reference sequence). This CDR3 has 15 amino acids. The V and J ends lost 0 bases and 2 bases respectively, with 11 bases between them. In DNA, the CDR3 is TGTGCCAGCAGCTTAGCGGAGGTTAGGCCCTACGAGCAGTACTTC. Protein: CASSLAEVRPYEQYF. Filled out from reference TRBV7-9 and TRBJ2-7, the complete variable domain reads DTGVSQNPRHKITKRGQNVTFRCDPISEHNRLYWYRQTLGQGPEFLTYFQNEAQLEKSRLLSDRFSAERPKGSFSTLEIQRTEQGDSAMYLCASSLAEVRPYEQYFGPGTRLTVT.

The chain has TRBV25-1 and TRBJ2-7; D perhaps matches TRBD1 (6 bases). This CDR3 contains 10 residues. V shed 8 bases and J shed 7 bases, with 9 bases lying between them. Germline CDR1 reads MGHDK; CDR2 reads SYGVNS. This CDR3 is CASGGPEQYF. The CDR3 coding sequence is TGTGCCAGCGGGGGCCCTGAGCAGTACTTC.